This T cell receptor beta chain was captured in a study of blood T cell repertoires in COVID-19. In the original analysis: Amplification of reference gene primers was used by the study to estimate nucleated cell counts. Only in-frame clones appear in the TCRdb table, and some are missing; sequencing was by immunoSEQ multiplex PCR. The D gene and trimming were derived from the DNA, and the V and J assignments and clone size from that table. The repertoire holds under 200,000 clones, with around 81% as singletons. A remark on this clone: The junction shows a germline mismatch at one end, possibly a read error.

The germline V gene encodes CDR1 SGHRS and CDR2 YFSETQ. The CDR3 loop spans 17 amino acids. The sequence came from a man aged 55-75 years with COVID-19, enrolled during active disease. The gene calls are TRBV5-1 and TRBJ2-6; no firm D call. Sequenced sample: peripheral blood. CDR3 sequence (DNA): TGCGCCAGCAGCTTGTGGGCAAAATCCTCTGAGGCCAACGTCCTGACTTTC. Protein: CASSLWAKSSEANVLTF. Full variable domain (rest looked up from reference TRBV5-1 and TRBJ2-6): KAGVTQTPRYLIKTRGQQVTLSCSPISGHRSVSWYQQTPGQGLQFLFEYFSETQRNKGNFPGRFSGRQFSNSRSEMNVSTLELGDSALYLCASSLWAKSSEANVLTFGAGSRLTVL.